This TCR beta chain was recorded in a study of blood T cells in healthy people across ages. Together with a sample-barcoded 5' primer, a J-beta primer mix was included in a second PCR lasting about 7 to 12 cycles. TCRdb reprocessed the 5' RACE reads with MiXCR, giving one entry per CDR3 protein. The repertoire consists of about 1.4 million distinct CDR3 sequences, with around 59% occurring once and the leading ten covering about 6.7%. The authors drew roughly 9.8 milliliters of peripheral blood from each donor. Worth noting for this clonotype: Its antigen remains unknown.

Findings and limits, study-wide: A roughly linear age-dependent decrease characterized TCR beta diversity per million T cells. Both naive CD4+ cell counts and diversity were greater in long-lived donors than in aged donors.

Germline V gene lookup returns CDR1 KGHDR and CDR2 SFDVKD. The CDR3 is made up of 14 amino acids. V was cut by 7 bases and J by 8 bases, with 17 bases left in between. The sequence was obtained from a young man in good health. Input material: blood. J is TRBJ2-1 and V is TRBV24-1, with D unresolved. The DNA for the CDR3 is TGTGCCACCAGCCCCCGTGGGAACAAGGATGAGCAGTTCTTC. Its protein is CATSPRGNKDEQFF.